The text below deals with one TCR beta chain. This entry comes from a study of control samples from healthy donors and cancer patients. Libraries were prepared by immunoSEQ multiplex PCR; TCRdb keeps only in-frame clonotypes and omits some of them. The sample lists roughly 86,000 clones; around nine tenths were seen once. From germline, CDR1 is MRHNA and CDR2 SNTAGT. V lost 5 bases and J lost 8; bases outside the gene matches: 2. CDR3 length equals 13 residues. The sequenced material came from blood. The chain is built from TRBV6-4 and TRBJ1-6; 8 bases agree with TRBD1. The receptor's source is a woman aged 18-29 years in good health. CDR3 loop: CASSQTGDSPLHF. CDR3 in DNA: TGTGCCAGCAGTCAGACAGGGGATTCACCCCTCCACTTT.